This T cell receptor (beta chain) is from a study of blood T cell repertoires in COVID-19. Profiled with immunoSEQ multiplex PCR; TCRdb holds only in-frame clones, not every one. There are about 190,000 clones in the sample; 84% occur only once, and 3% to 3.5% lies in the top ten. Everyone who took part was roughly 18 to 89 years old, and they came from about 25 US areas. In the 2 weeks before study entry, exposed participants met a COVID-19 case, which was PCR-confirmed or clinician-diagnosed. The receptor's source is a woman in her thirties who had been exposed to COVID-19. Sequencing input: PBMCs or T cells enriched from blood (not recorded which).

CDR3 region: CASSLGGLRGTEAFF. The CDR3 DNA sequence: TGTGCCAGCAGCTTAGGGGGACTCCGGGGCACTGAAGCTTTCTTT. The chain employs TRBV7-9 and TRBJ1-1, with TRBD1 as a possible D gene (5 bases). Deletions cut 1 base from V and 4 bases from J, with 13 bases between. Germline V gene lookup returns CDR1 SEHNR and CDR2 FQNEAQ (reference sequence). This CDR3 contains 15 residues.